This record concerns one T cell receptor (beta chain) sequence. Original handling: Reference gene primers were amplified, and this amplification served to estimate nucleated cell counts. Clones were read by immunoSEQ multiplex PCR, and TCRdb kept only the in-frame ones, dropping some. The D gene and trimming were derived from the DNA, and the V and J assignments and clone size from that table. Here the sample spans fewer than 300,000 clones, 65% to 90% being singletons. The ends were cut back, 3 bases at V and 5 bases at J, with 11 bases in the middle. The length of the CDR3 is 14 residues. Germline V lookup: CDR1 MNHNS, CDR2 SASEGT. This specimen comes from a study of blood T cell repertoires in COVID-19. Study details: From the United States, Italy and Spain came samples of acute and convalescent COVID-19. PBMCs, B-cell-depleted T cells, or T cells were the source of the cDNA or gDNA that made up the material.

The chain employs TRBV6-1 and TRBJ1-5; a possible D gene is TRBD1 (5 bases). Sequenced material: peripheral blood. This TCR derives from a woman in her sixties with active or convalescent COVID-19. The CDR3 DNA is TGTGCCAGCAGTGATGCGGGGACTCATCAGCCCCAGCATTTT. This translates into CASSDAGTHQPQHF.